This passage covers 29 T cell receptor beta chains from one sample sequenced in a study of blood T cell repertoires in COVID-19. Method: immunoSEQ multiplex PCR; TCRdb's copy keeps in-frame clones and lacks some. The table shows under 150,000 clones, with about four fifths occurring only once. The sequenced sample consisted of peripheral blood. These receptors all come from a human donor with acute or convalescent COVID-19. The donor label of this sample is uncertain.

The chain is built from TRBV12-3 or TRBV12-4 and TRBJ1-1; D not resolved. There are 13 residues in the CDR3. The V and J ends lost 6 bases and 4 bases respectively, with 12 bases between them. In DNA, the CDR3 is TGTGCCAGCAGCCCCGATGGGCCCACTGAAGCTTTCTTT. It yields the protein CASSPDGPTEAFF.

This chain links TRBV4-1 with TRBJ2-5, with D perhaps TRBD1 (6 bases). V was trimmed by 3 bases and J by 1 base, leaving 9 bases between them. CDR1 is MGHRA, CDR2 YSYEKL, per germline. The CDR3 extends over 14 amino acids. This chain's CDR3 is CASSHSGAQETQYF. In nucleotides, the CDR3 is TGCGCCAGCAGCCATTCAGGGGCCCAAGAGACCCAGTACTTC.

The V and J genes are TRBV19 and TRBJ1-5; TRBD1 agrees at 9 bases. CDR3 size: 17 residues. Trimming took 4 bases from V and 6 from J; bases not matched to a gene: 13. Germline CDR1 LNHDA, CDR2 SQIVND (reference sequence). The DNA of the CDR3 is TGTGCCAGTAGTAGCCCCCCCGGGACAGGGTACGGTCAGCCCCAGCATTTT. Amino acid sequence: CASSSPPGTGYGQPQHF.

The V gene is TRBV27, the J gene TRBJ1-2; 9 nucleotides align to TRBD1. Germline V gene sequence: CDR1 MNHEY, CDR2 SMNVEV (reference sequence). The CDR3 consists of 18 residues. Trimming cost V 4 bases and J 3 bases; bases outside gene matches: 15. This CDR3 is CASSSYRDREGKYYGYTF. The CDR3 DNA sequence: TGTGCCAGCAGTTCCTACCGGGACAGGGAGGGTAAATACTATGGCTACACCTTC.

V usage is TRBV19 and J usage is TRBJ1-2; D may be TRBD1 (6 bases). V was trimmed by 7 bases and J by 2 bases, leaving 14 bases between them. The CDR3 runs 14 residues. CDR1 and CDR2 from the germline V gene are LNHDA and SQIVND (reference sequence). CDR3 in DNA: TGTGCCAGTACCGTCCTTGACAGGAACTATGGCTACACCTTC. It yields the protein CASTVLDRNYGYTF.

This chain connects TRBV19 to TRBJ1-2, with TRBD1 as a possible D gene (5 bases). Trimming cost V 7 bases and J 7 bases, with 16 bases left between them. This CDR3 comprises 13 residues. Germline V gene data show CDR1 as LNHDA and CDR2 as SQIVND (reference sequence). This CDR3 reads CASTSGGGSGYTF. In DNA, the CDR3 is TGTGCCAGTACCTCCGGGGGAGGGTCTGGCTACACCTTC. Full variable domain (remainder filled in from reference TRBV19 and TRBJ1-2): DGGITQSPKYLFRKEGQNVTLSCEQNLNHDAMYWYRQDPGQGLRLIYYSQIVNDFQKGDIAEGYSVSREKKESFPLTVTSAQKNPTAFYLCASTSGGGSGYTFGSGTRLTVV.

The chain links TRBV6-5 to TRBJ1-4; the D gene is possibly TRBD1 (5 bases). This CDR3 comprises 15 residues. Trimming took off 0 bases at V and 8 bases at J, with 13 bases between the two ends. The V gene's germline CDR1 is MNHEY and CDR2 SVGAGI. CDR3 DNA sequence: TGTGCCAGCAGTTACTCGCCCAGGGTCGTAGAAAAACTGTTTTTT. Translated, it gives CASSYSPRVVEKLFF.

The chain uses TRBV9 and TRBJ1-6; TRBD1 matches 10 bases. The J segment lost 8 bases and the V segment lost 4 bases, leaving 3 bases of the junction unmatched. This CDR3 region has 14 residues. Germline V gene lookup returns CDR1 SGDLS and CDR2 YYNGEE. In nucleotides, the CDR3 is TGTGCCAGCAGCCCGGACAGGGGGTATTCACCCCTCCACTTT. Translating it yields CASSPDRGYSPLHF.

This clone has more than one count but fewer than ten. The gene calls are TRBV29-1 and TRBJ1-5; maybe TRBD1 (5 bases). The V and J ends lost 4 bases and 3 bases respectively, with 13 bases between them. The germline gives CDR1 SQVTM, CDR2 ANQGSEA. The length of the CDR3 is 14 residues. Written as DNA, the CDR3 is TGCAGCGTTGCGCAGGGATTCTCCAATCAGCCCCAGCATTTT. It is translated as CSVAQGFSNQPQHF.

This clone was recorded a few times. This chain uses TRBV7-9 with TRBJ2-1; D is undetermined. The CDR3 has 14 residues. V gave up 5 bases and J gave up 1 base, with 9 bases separating them. Per germline, CDR1 SEHNR and CDR2 FQNEAQ (reference sequence). The chain's CDR3 is CASSPSRSYNEQFF. The CDR3, as DNA: TGTGCCAGCAGCCCCTCTCGGTCCTACAATGAGCAGTTCTTC.

The genes are TRBV5-4 and TRBJ2-1; 14 bases agree with TRBD2. V lost 2 bases and J lost 10; bases outside the gene matches: 8. This CDR3 spans 16 amino acids. CDR1 is SGHNT and CDR2 is YYREEE in the germline V gene (reference sequence). CDR3 DNA: TGTGCCAGCAGCTTTGGACTAGCGGGGGGCCTGGGAGAGCAGTTCTTC. Amino acid sequence: CASSFGLAGGLGEQFF.

The chain recombines TRBV24-1 with TRBJ2-3; maybe TRBD1 (5 bases). V was shortened by 3 bases and J by 4 bases, with 7 bases between the two germline ends. CDR1 KGHDR and CDR2 SFDVKD come from the germline V gene. This CDR3 has 13 residues. The CDR3 is CATSDAGSDTQYF. DNA of the CDR3: TGTGCCACCAGTGATGCAGGGTCAGATACGCAGTATTTT.

This clone has just one count. This sequence joins TRBV9 and TRBJ2-3; 7 positions match TRBD1. Germline V lookup: CDR1 SGDLS, CDR2 YYNGEE. The CDR3 runs 14 residues. V lost 0 bases, J lost 7 bases, and 5 bases stayed unmatched. The DNA of the CDR3 is TGTGCCAGCAGCGTAGCTTCGGGACAGTATACGCAGTATTTT. Its translation is CASSVASGQYTQYF. Full variable domain (outside the CDR3, taken from reference TRBV9 and TRBJ2-3): DSGVTQTPKHLITATGQRVTLRCSPRSGDLSVYWYQQSLDQGLQFLIQYYNGEERAKGNILERFSAQQFPDLHSELNLSSLELGDSALYFCASSVASGQYTQYFGPGTRLTVL.

In DNA, the CDR3 is TGTGCCAGTAGTCTGGGCAGGGCTAATCGCAATCAGCCCCAGCATTTT. Residues: CASSLGRANRNQPQHF. This rearrangement joins TRBV19 to TRBJ1-5; tentatively, D is TRBD1 (5 bases). The V end was cut by 5 bases, the J end by 2 bases, with 16 bases between. The germline V gene has CDR1 LNHDA and CDR2 SQIVND (reference sequence). The CDR3 totals 16 residues.

The V gene is TRBV29-1, the J gene TRBJ2-4; possible D gene TRBD2, 6 bases. The V gene lost 3 bases and the J gene lost 1 base, with 7 bases spanning the gap. Germline CDR1 is SQVTM and CDR2 is ANQGSEA. The CDR3 is made up of 13 amino acids. The chain's CDR3 is CSVDGGAKNIQYF. Written as DNA, the CDR3 is TGCAGCGTTGATGGGGGGGCCAAAAACATTCAGTACTTC.

The gene calls are TRBV6-5 and TRBJ1-2, with 7 bases aligning to TRBD1. CDR3 size: 14 residues. Germline values: CDR1 MNHEY, CDR2 SVGAGI. V lost 4 bases, J lost 4 bases, and 6 bases stayed unmatched. In nucleotides, the CDR3 is TGTGCCAGCAGTTTGGGGCAGGGGGGCTATGGCTACACCTTC. Encoded protein: CASSLGQGGYGYTF.

For this clone: This specimen includes other DNA sequences encoding the same CDR3. The CDR3 sequence is CASSLGDSLYGYTF. CDR3 in DNA: TGCGCCAGCAGCTTGGGGGACAGCCTCTATGGCTACACCTTC. The chain recombines TRBV5-1 with TRBJ1-2; 7 nucleotides line up with TRBD1. V dropped 0 bases and J dropped 4; count of bases not matched to a gene: 3. CDR3 length equals 14 residues. Germline V gene data show CDR1 as SGHRS and CDR2 as YFSETQ.

This clone came up once. The chain uses TRBV19 and TRBJ1-5; D may be TRBD1 (5 bases). This CDR3 region has 15 residues. V was cut by 11 bases and J by 4 bases, with 21 bases left in between. The germline V gene has CDR1 LNHDA and CDR2 SQIVND (reference sequence). In DNA, the CDR3 is TGTGCCTCAACAGGCCCCACCGGGAGGAATCAGCCCCAGCATTTT. Translating it yields CASTGPTGRNQPQHF.

The genes are TRBV6-5 and TRBJ1-2; D may be TRBD1 (6 bases). The CDR3 totals 13 residues. The V end lost 7 bases, the J end lost 2 bases, and 11 bases lay between the germline ends. The V gene's germline CDR1 is MNHEY and CDR2 SVGAGI. This chain's CDR3 is CASTEGGNYGYTF. The CDR3 nucleotides read TGTGCCAGCACCGAGGGGGGGAACTATGGCTACACCTTC.

The chain employs TRBV5-6 and TRBJ1-2; 12 positions match TRBD1. The CDR3 is made up of 15 amino acids. Germline assignment: CDR1 SGHDT and CDR2 YYEEEE. The V gene end was trimmed by 3 bases and the J gene end by 8 bases; junction bases not matched to a gene: 8. CDR3 protein: CASSSRDRGLWGYTF. The CDR3, as DNA: TGTGCCAGCAGCTCCCGGGACAGGGGGCTCTGGGGCTACACCTTC.

The rearrangement links TRBV7-8 to TRBJ1-2; TRBD1 is a possible D gene (5 bases). Germline CDR1 reads SGHVS; CDR2 reads FQNEAQ. The CDR3 has 21 residues. V was clipped by 0 bases and J by 7 bases, with 33 bases between them. This CDR3 is CASSLAKGWVRDSTLWGGYTF. CDR3 nucleotide sequence: TGTGCCAGCAGCTTAGCTAAGGGCTGGGTTCGGGACTCAACCCTTTGGGGTGGCTACACCTTC.

This clone was detected only once. The rearrangement joins TRBV19 to TRBJ1-5; D remains ambiguous. Germline CDR1 and CDR2: LNHDA and SQIVND (reference sequence). The CDR3 loop spans 14 amino acids. V lost 10 bases and J 4 bases, leaving 17 bases between the germline ends. The CDR3 protein is CATREGPRNQPQHF. For the CDR3, the DNA is TGTGCCACCCGCGAGGGCCCAAGGAATCAGCCCCAGCATTTT.

The CDR3 spells CASSPTNWGQGFGYTF. In nucleotides, the CDR3 is TGTGCCAGCAGCCCAACCAACTGGGGACAGGGGTTTGGCTACACCTTC. This chain connects TRBV14 to TRBJ1-2, with 10 nucleotides matching TRBD1. The CDR3 covers 16 residues. The V gene end was trimmed by 4 bases and the J gene end by 7 bases; junction bases not matched to a gene: 12. CDR1 and CDR2 from the germline V gene are SGHDN and FVKESK.

The chain carries TRBV14 and TRBJ2-7; D is uncertain. Trimming removed 0 bases from V and 6 bases from J, with 9 bases in between. This CDR3 comprises 13 residues. CDR1 and CDR2 from the germline V gene are SGHDN and FVKESK. CDR3 sequence: CASSQDQTPEQYV. The CDR3 DNA reads as TGTGCCAGCAGCCAAGACCAGACACCCGAGCAGTACGTC.

J is TRBJ2-2 and V is TRBV24-1; possibly TRBD1 for D (6 bases). The CDR3 has 15 amino acids. Germline V gene lookup returns CDR1 KGHDR and CDR2 SFDVKD. Trimming removed 7 bases at V and 5 bases at J, with 16 bases between. DNA of the CDR3: TGTGCCACCAGCCCAGGGGCATGGGAAACCGGGGAGCTGTTTTTT. Amino acid sequence: CATSPGAWETGELFF.

The chain links TRBV4-1 to TRBJ2-4; 7 bases are shared with TRBD2. The V segment lost 4 bases and the J segment 1 base; nucleotides outside the gene matches: 10. CDR1 is MGHRA, CDR2 YSYEKL, per germline. The CDR3 is made up of 17 amino acids. The chain's CDR3 is CASSPEWGGWAKNIQYF. The CDR3 DNA follows: TGCGCCAGCAGCCCCGAGTGGGGGGGATGGGCCAAAAACATTCAGTACTTC.

CDR3 bases: TGTGCCAGCAGTCCGACGGGTGGGACTGAAGCTTTCTTT. Translating it yields CASSPTGGTEAFF. The chain uses TRBV27 and TRBJ1-1, with D unresolved. V was shortened by 5 bases and J by 5 bases, with 12 bases between the two germline ends. There are 13 residues in the CDR3. Germline assignment: CDR1 MNHEY and CDR2 SMNVEV (reference sequence).

The chain links TRBV11-3 to TRBJ2-2; 11 bases agree with TRBD2. The CDR3 spans 18 residues. J gave up 3 bases and V 6 bases, and 12 bases lay outside the gene matches. CDR1 and CDR2 from the germline V gene are SGHNT and YENEEA. The CDR3 DNA is TGTGCCAGCAGTTCCTCCGGGACTAGCGGTGTCCACACCGGGGAGCTGTTTTTT. It specifies CASSSSGTSGVHTGELFF.

This chain connects TRBV10-2 to TRBJ1-6; a weak D match, TRBD1 (6 bases). Trimming took 3 bases from V and 9 from J, leaving 12 bases between them. CDR1 and CDR2 (germline): WSHSY, SAAADI. CDR3 length: 14 amino acids. The DNA of the CDR3 is TGCGCCAGCAGTGACGGGCAGGGGAGTTCACCCCTCCACTTT. This codes for CASSDGQGSSPLHF.